This T cell receptor (beta chain) is drawn from a study of T-cell memory formation after mild COVID-19. The study's findings and limits: Clones contracting over day 15 to 85 were CD4/CD8 balanced, with later expanders leaning CD4+.

With respect to this clonotype: The antigen is unknown.

It was 5'RACE with constant-segment primers that produced the TCR alpha and TCR beta cDNA libraries, which carried sample barcodes and UMIs. Via MiXCR, TCRdb re-called the 5' RACE reads, giving one row per CDR3 protein. Here the sample spans roughly 310,000 distinct CDR3 sequences, less than 20% being singletons. The V gene end was trimmed by 4 bases and the J gene end by 8 bases; junction bases not matched to a gene: 7. From germline, CDR1 is SGHTA and CDR2 FQGNSA. This CDR3 spans 15 amino acids. This sequence joins TRBV7-2 and TRBJ1-4; 10 nucleotides match TRBD1. Sequences were obtained from PBMCs or a T cell subset sorted from them (not recorded which). The source of this sequence is a man between 18 and 29 years old who had mild COVID-19 (a few samples of this study predate the infection). Cell type and time point are not known. The CDR3 loop reads CASSSLGQGFEKLFF. The CDR3 DNA is TGTGCCAGCAGCTCGTTGGGACAGGGGTTCGAAAAACTGTTTTTT.